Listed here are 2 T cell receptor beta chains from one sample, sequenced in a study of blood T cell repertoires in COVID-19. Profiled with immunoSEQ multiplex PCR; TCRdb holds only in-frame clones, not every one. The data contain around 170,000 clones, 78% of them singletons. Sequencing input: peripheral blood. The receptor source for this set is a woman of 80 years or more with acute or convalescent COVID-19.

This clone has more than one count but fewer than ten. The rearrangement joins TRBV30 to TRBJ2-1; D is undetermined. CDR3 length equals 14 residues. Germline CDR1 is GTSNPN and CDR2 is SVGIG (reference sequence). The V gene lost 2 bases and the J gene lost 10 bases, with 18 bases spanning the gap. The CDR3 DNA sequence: TGTGCCTGGAGTTCAACGGGTCTTGCAAGGGAGCAGTTCTTC. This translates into CAWSSTGLAREQFF.

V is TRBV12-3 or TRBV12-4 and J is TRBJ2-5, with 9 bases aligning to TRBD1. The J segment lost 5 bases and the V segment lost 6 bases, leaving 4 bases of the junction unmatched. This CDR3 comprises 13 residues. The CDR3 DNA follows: TGTGCCAGCAGCCGGACAGGGGAGGAGACCCAGTACTTC. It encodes CASSRTGEETQYF.